This is a list of T cell receptor beta chains from one sample in a study of CD8 T cells in Susac syndrome. Using its own MiXCR run on the immunoSEQ multiplex PCR reads, TCRdb lists one record per CDR3 protein. The table lists 130,000 or so distinct CDR3 sequences, 65% to 90% of them singletons. The specimen sequenced was CD8+ T cells from PBMCs. These receptors were obtained from a human donor with multiple sclerosis. Each CDR3 is given with its conserved first and last residue. The D gene is left open where the match is weak. Some rows have no size entry. The others give once, few or many, or a class for an expanded clone.

>TRBD1|NA|TRBJ1-2|TRBV11-2
CASSLTAGGLGYTF
TGTGCCAGCAGCTTAACCGCAGGGGGATTAGGCTACACCTTC
>TRBD1|NA|TRBJ2-1|TRBV12-3/TRBV12-4
CASSPSRDRTNYEQFF
TGTGCCAGCAGTCCTTCCCGGGACAGAACCAACTATGAGCAGTTCTTC
>TRBD2|NA|TRBJ2-5|TRBV7-6
CASSYAGRAVETQYF
TGTGCCAGCAGCTACGCCGGGAGGGCGGTGGAGACCCAGTACTTC
>TRBD2|NA|TRBJ2-1|TRBV12-3/TRBV12-4
CATGAGGYNEQFF
TGTGCCACAGGAGCGGGAGGGTACAATGAGCAGTTCTTC
>NA|NA|TRBJ1-2|TRBV20-1
CSARDPLGQYYGYTF
TGCAGTGCTAGAGACCCCCTTGGACAGTACTATGGCTACACCTTC
>NA|NA|TRBJ2-5|TRBV29-1
CSVVDWRDQETQYF
TGCAGCGTTGTAGATTGGAGGGACCAAGAGACCCAGTACTTC
>NA|NA|TRBJ2-5|TRBV7-6
CASSPDLGQVTQYF
TGTGCCAGCAGCCCTGATCTAGGGCAGGTGACCCAGTACTTC
>NA|NA|TRBJ1-2|TRBV27
CASRYRDGYTF
TGTGCCAGCAGATACAGAGATGGCTACACCTTC
>NA|NA|TRBJ1-1|TRBV20-1
CSARDLIAMNTEAFF
TGCAGTGCTAGAGATCTGATAGCAATGAACACTGAAGCTTTCTTT
>TRBD2|NA|TRBJ2-1|TRBV7-9
CASSLPTSGRRNEQFF
TGTGCCAGCAGCTTGCCGACTAGCGGAAGGCGCAATGAGCAGTTCTTC
>TRBD2|NA|TRBJ2-1|TRBV20-1
CSARGLAEGSSYNEQFF
TGCAGTGCCCGGGGACTAGCGGAGGGGAGCTCCTACAATGAGCAGTTCTTC
>NA|NA|TRBJ1-1|TRBV19
CASMGGVTGLAEAFF
TGTGCCAGTATGGGTGGGGTTACCGGTCTGGCTGAAGCTTTCTTT
>NA|NA|TRBJ2-5|TRBV7-9
CASSLAVGRETQYF
TGTGCCAGCAGCTTAGCGGTAGGGAGGGAGACCCAGTACTTC
>TRBD1|NA|TRBJ2-7|TRBV2
CASRMDRGSYEQYF
TGTGCCAGCAGGATGGACAGGGGCTCCTACGAGCAGTACTTC
>NA|NA|TRBJ2-6|TRBV27
CASSWISGANVLTF
TGTGCCAGCAGTTGGATCTCTGGGGCCAACGTCCTGACTTTC
>NA|NA|TRBJ1-2|TRBV5-6
CASRISPPVNYGYTF
TGTGCCAGCAGAATCTCTCCCCCGGTTAACTATGGCTACACCTTC
>TRBD1|many|TRBJ1-2|TRBV5-8
CASSQRFTGALEGYTF
TGCGCCAGCAGCCAACGCTTCACAGGGGCCCTCGAGGGCTACACCTTC
>NA|NA|TRBJ2-4|TRBV5-1
CASSLVGQGGNIQYF
TGCGCCAGCAGCTTGGTCGGACAGGGAGGGAACATTCAGTACTTC
>NA|once|TRBJ2-2|TRBV19
CASSAYLGTNLGELFF
TGTGCCAGTAGTGCTTACCTCGGGACCAACCTCGGGGAGCTGTTTTTT
>NA|NA|TRBJ2-1|TRBV27
CASSSGTSYGEQFF
TGTGCCAGCAGTTCGGGGACTTCGTACGGTGAGCAGTTCTTC
>NA|NA|TRBJ2-1|TRBV6-1
CASTQTSSEQFF
TGTGCCAGCACTCAAACATCCTCAGAGCAGTTCTTC
>TRBD2|NA|TRBJ2-1|TRBV16
CASSHEVAGYYNEQFF
TGTGCCAGCAGCCACGAGGTAGCGGGATATTACAATGAGCAGTTCTTC
>TRBD1|NA|TRBJ2-7|TRBV4-1
CASNFGQGTYEQYF
TGCGCCAGCAACTTCGGACAGGGTACTTACGAGCAGTACTTC
>NA|NA|TRBJ2-1|TRBV20-1
CSVSRRGSYNEQFF
TGCAGTGTCTCGCGGCGGGGCTCCTACAATGAGCAGTTCTTC
>NA|NA|TRBJ2-1|TRBV4-1
CASSQERPGGNEQFF
TGCGCCAGCAGCCAAGAGCGCCCAGGCGGGAATGAGCAGTTCTTC
>NA|NA|TRBJ2-2|TRBV25-1
CASSLINTGELFF
TGTGCCAGCAGTTTAATAAACACCGGGGAGCTGTTTTTT
>NA|NA|TRBJ2-5|TRBV2
CASRGGVWDQETQYF
TGTGCCAGCAGGGGCGGCGTCTGGGACCAAGAGACCCAGTACTTC
>TRBD1|NA|TRBJ2-7|TRBV7-9
CASSFVGTASSYEQYF
TGTGCCAGCAGCTTTGTTGGGACAGCAAGCTCCTACGAGCAGTACTTC
>NA|NA|TRBJ2-2|TRBV12-3/TRBV12-4
CASSSSHRVTGELFF
TGTGCCAGCAGTTCTTCTCACAGGGTTACCGGGGAGCTGTTTTTT
>NA|NA|TRBJ1-3|TRBV7-9
CASKSGGALSGNTIYF
TGTGCCAGCAAATCCGGGGGGGCCCTCTCTGGAAACACCATATATTTT
>TRBD2|NA|TRBJ2-1|TRBV6-2/TRBV6-3
CASSYRLWTSGESSYNEQFF
TGTGCCAGCAGTTACAGGTTGTGGACTAGCGGAGAGAGCTCCTACAATGAGCAGTTCTTC
>TRBD1|NA|TRBJ2-7|TRBV24-1
CATGGDRAGEQYF
TGTGCCACCGGAGGGGACAGGGCCGGGGAGCAGTACTTC
>NA|few|TRBJ1-1|TRBV6-2/TRBV6-3
CASSYGVGSGEAFF
TGTGCCAGCAGTTATGGCGTTGGGAGTGGTGAAGCTTTCTTT
>TRBD2|NA|TRBJ2-1|TRBV24-1
CATSDIVREGPEQFF
TGTGCCACCAGTGATATTGTGCGGGAGGGCCCTGAGCAGTTCTTC
>TRBD2|NA|TRBJ2-1|TRBV27
CASRAGTSGGAKDNEQFF
TGTGCCAGCAGGGCCGGGACTAGCGGGGGGGCAAAGGATAATGAGCAGTTCTTC
>NA|NA|TRBJ1-2|TRBV4-1
CASSGDAGGYGYTF
TGCGCCAGCAGCGGGGACGCAGGCGGCTATGGCTACACCTTC
>TRBD1|NA|TRBJ1-1|TRBV18
CASSVGRGLNTEAFF
TGTGCCAGCTCTGTGGGGAGGGGGCTGAACACTGAAGCTTTCTTT
>NA|NA|TRBJ2-1|TRBV7-2
CASSEYGNHNEQFF
TGTGCCAGCAGCGAGTACGGGAATCACAATGAGCAGTTCTTC
>NA|NA|TRBJ2-1|TRBV24-1
CATSDLSSSNEQFF
TGTGCCACCAGTGATTTGTCCTCCAGCAATGAGCAGTTCTTC